This T cell receptor beta chain originates from a study of cytotoxic CD8 clonotypes in ibrutinib-treated CLL. Study-level results: The clonality rise at ibrutinib response reflected private clonotype expansion.

The data were produced by immunoSEQ multiplex PCR, yet TCRdb's version contains in-frame clones alone and is incomplete. Here the sample spans 20,000 to 25,000 clones, around 70% being singletons. Worth noting for this clone: What it binds is unknown.

The germline V gene has CDR1 SGHTA and CDR2 FQGNSA. The CDR3 covers 15 residues. V was cut by 0 bases and J by 4 bases, with 11 bases left in between. Sequences were derived from PBMCs, sampled before ibrutinib treatment. The chain combines TRBV7-2 with TRBJ2-3; D gene uncertain. The TCR sequence derives from a human donor with chronic lymphocytic leukemia. DNA for the CDR3: TGTGCCAGCAGCTTAGCGTTTACCCGAGCAGATACGCAGTATTTT. Its protein product is CASSLAFTRADTQYF.